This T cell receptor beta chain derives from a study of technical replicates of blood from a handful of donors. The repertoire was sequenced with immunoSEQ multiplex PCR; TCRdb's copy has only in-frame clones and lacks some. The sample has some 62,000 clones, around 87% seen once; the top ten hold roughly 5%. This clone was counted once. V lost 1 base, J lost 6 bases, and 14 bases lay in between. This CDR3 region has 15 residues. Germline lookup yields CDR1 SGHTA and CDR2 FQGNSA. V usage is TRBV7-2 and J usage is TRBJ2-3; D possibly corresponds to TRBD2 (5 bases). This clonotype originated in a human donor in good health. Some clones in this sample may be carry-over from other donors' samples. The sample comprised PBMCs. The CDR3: CASSLESGNTDTQYF. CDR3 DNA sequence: TGTGCCAGCAGCTTAGAATCGGGAAACACCGATACGCAGTATTTT.